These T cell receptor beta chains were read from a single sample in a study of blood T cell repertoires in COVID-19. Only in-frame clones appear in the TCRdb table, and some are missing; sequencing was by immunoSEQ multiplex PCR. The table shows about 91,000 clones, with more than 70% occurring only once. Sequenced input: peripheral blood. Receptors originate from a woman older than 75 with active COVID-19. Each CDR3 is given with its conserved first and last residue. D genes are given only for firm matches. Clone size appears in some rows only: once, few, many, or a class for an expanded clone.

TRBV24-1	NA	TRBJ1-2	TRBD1	TGTGCCACCAGTGATTTAGCAGGGGGCGTGTATGGCTACACCTTC	CATSDLAGGVYGYTF
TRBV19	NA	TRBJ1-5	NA	TGTGCCAGTAGTATGGGACCAGGGGCTCAGCCCCAGCATTTT	CASSMGPGAQPQHF
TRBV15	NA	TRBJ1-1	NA	TGTGCCACCAGCAGAGATCAATGGGCCAACACTGAAGCTTTCTTT	CATSRDQWANTEAFF
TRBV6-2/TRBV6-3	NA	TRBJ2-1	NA	TGTGCCAGCAGTCAGTACAATGAGCAGTTCTTC	CASSQYNEQFF
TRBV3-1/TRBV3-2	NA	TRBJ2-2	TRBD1	TGTGCCAGCAGACCTACAGGGGGCAACACCGGGGAGCTGTTTTTT	CASRPTGGNTGELFF
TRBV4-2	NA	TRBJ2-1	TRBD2	TGTGCCAGCAGCCAAGTTTGGGCAGGGGCTGATGGGACTAGCATTCGGAGCTCCTACAATGAGCAGTTCTTC	CASSQVWAGADGTSIRSSYNEQFF
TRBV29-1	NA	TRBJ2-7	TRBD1	TGCAGCGTTGAAGTCAATAACAGGGGGCCATACGAGCAGTACTTC	CSVEVNNRGPYEQYF
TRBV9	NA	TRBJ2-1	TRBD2	TGTGCCAGCAGCGTAGTATCTTGGCGGGAGGGCAATGAGCAGTTCTTC	CASSVVSWREGNEQFF
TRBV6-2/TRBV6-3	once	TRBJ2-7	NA	TGTGCCAGCAGTTACTCGGGGGCGCCGGGCTACGAGCAGTACTTC	CASSYSGAPGYEQYF
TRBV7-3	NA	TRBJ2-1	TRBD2	TGTGCCAGCAGCAGGTATAGCGGGAGGGCCGATGAGCAGTTCTTC	CASSRYSGRADEQFF
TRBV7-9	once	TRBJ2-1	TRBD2	TGTGCCAGCAGCTTACTGCGCGGGAGGGCCAATGAGCAGTTCTTC	CASSLLRGRANEQFF
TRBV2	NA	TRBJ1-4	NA	TGTGCCAGCAGGGGGGCAAGAATAACAAATGAAAAACTGTTTTTT	CASRGARITNEKLFF
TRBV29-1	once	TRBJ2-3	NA	TGCAGCGTTGTGGAGTTCAGCACAGATACGCAGTATTTT	CSVVEFSTDTQYF
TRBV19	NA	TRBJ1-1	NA	TGTGCCAGCAGACGCGGGGTGGGGACTGAAGCTTTCTTT	CASRRGVGTEAFF
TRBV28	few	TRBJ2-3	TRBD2	TGTGCCAGCAGTTTATTAGTAGGACTAGCGGTGAACACAGATACGCAGTATTTT	CASSLLVGLAVNTDTQYF
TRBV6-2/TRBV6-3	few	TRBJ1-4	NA	TGTGCCAGCAGTTACGGGCTGGAACTGTTTTTT	CASSYGLELFF
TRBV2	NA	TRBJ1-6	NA	TGTGCCAGTGAGGGGGGGGGATCACCCCTCCACTTT	CASEGGGSPLHF
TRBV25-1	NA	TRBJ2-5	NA	TGTGCCAGCGGATCAGGAGGGTCCCAAGAGACCCAGTACTTC	CASGSGGSQETQYF
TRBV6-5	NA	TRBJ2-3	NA	TGTGCCAGCTCCGGAGTTAAGGTGGGAGATACGCAGTATTTT	CASSGVKVGDTQYF
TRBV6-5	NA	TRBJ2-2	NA	TGTGCCAGCAGAGAGACGAACACCGGGGAGCTGTTTTTT	CASRETNTGELFF
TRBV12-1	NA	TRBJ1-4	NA	TGTGCCAGCAGCCCGCCGGGACAGGGGGGAGAAAAACTGTTTTTT	CASSPPGQGGEKLFF
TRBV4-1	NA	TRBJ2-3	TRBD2	TGCGCCAGCAGGGACCTGACTAGCGGGGGACTCACAGATACGCAGTATTTT	CASRDLTSGGLTDTQYF
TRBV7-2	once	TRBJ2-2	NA	TGTGCCAGCAGCTCTAACACCGGGGAGCTGTTTTTT	CASSSNTGELFF
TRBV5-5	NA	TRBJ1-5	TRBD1	TGTGCCAGCAGCTCCCGGCCCGACAGGGGTAGTCAGCCCCAGCATTTT	CASSSRPDRGSQPQHF
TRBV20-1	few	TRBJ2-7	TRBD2	TGCAGTGCTAGTGCGACGGGAGGGCCCGAGCAGTACTTC	CSASATGGPEQYF
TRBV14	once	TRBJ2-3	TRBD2	TGTGCCAGCAGCGAGGGCTGGCTCACCGGGGGGGGAGATACGCAGTATTTT	CASSEGWLTGGGDTQYF
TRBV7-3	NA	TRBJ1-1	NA	TGTGCCAGCAGCTCCGGTCCGGTCCCGAACACTGAAGCTTTCTTT	CASSSGPVPNTEAFF
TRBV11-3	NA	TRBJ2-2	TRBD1	TGTGCCAGCAGCTCCGGGACAGGGATTTACGGGGAGCTGTTTTTT	CASSSGTGIYGELFF
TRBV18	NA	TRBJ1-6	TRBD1	TGTGCCAGCTCACCACTGGGAACAGGGGAATCACCCCTCCACTTT	CASSPLGTGESPLHF
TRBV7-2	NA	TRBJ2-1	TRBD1	TGTGCCAGCAGCCCCTCACCCCGGGACAGCCCCAATGAGCAGTTCTTC	CASSPSPRDSPNEQFF
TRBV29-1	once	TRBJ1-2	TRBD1	TGCAGCGCAAGGACAGGAGGCTACACCTTC	CSARTGGYTF
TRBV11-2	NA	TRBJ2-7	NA	TGTGCCAGCAGCTTAGAGCGGTCCCGCCACGAGCAGTACTTC	CASSLERSRHEQYF
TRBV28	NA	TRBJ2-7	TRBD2	TGTGCCAGCAGCAAAGTCGGACTAGCAACCACCTACGAGCAGTACTTC	CASSKVGLATTYEQYF
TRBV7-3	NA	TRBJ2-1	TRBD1	TGTGCCAGCAGCCCAGGGCCGGGACAGCAGCAGTTCTTC	CASSPGPGQQQFF
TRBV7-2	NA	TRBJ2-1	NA	TGTGCCAGCAGCTTATCACTCAACAATGAGCAGTTCTTC	CASSLSLNNEQFF
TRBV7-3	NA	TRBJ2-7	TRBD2	TGTGCCAGCAGCCAACGGATAACTAGCGGCGAGGCCCGCTACGAGCAGTACTTC	CASSQRITSGEARYEQYF
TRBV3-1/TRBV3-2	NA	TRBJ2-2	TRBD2	TGTGCCAGCAGCCAAGATGTGACTAGCGGGAGTTGGAGGGGGGAGCTGTTTTTT	CASSQDVTSGSWRGELFF
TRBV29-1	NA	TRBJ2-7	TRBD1	TGCAGCGTTGAAGGGGGGACAGGGTCAAACGAGCAGTACTTC	CSVEGGTGSNEQYF
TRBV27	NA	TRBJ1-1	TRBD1	TGTGCCAGCAGTTTGAGGACAGGGTGGGGCACTGAAGCTTTCTTT	CASSLRTGWGTEAFF
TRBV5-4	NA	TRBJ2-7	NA	TGTGCCAGCAGCCCCCGGACAGATCCTTTCTACGAGCAGTACTTC	CASSPRTDPFYEQYF
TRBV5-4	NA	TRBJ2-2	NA	TGTGCCACCGCCCTAGACGTCACCGGGGAGCTGTTTTTT	CATALDVTGELFF
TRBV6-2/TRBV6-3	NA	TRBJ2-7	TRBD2	TGTGCCAGCAGTCTCAGCGGGGACGCCTACGAGCAGTACTTC	CASSLSGDAYEQYF
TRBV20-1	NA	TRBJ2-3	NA	TGCAGTGCGGCGGGCACAGATACGCAGTATTTT	CSAAGTDTQYF
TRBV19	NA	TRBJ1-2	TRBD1	TGTGCCAGTAAAAGGACAGGGTCTACCTATGGCTACACCTTC	CASKRTGSTYGYTF
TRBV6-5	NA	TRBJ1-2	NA	TGTGCCAGCAGTTACCAGGGACATTCCGATGGCTACACCTTC	CASSYQGHSDGYTF
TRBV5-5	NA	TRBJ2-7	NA	TGTGCCAGCAGCTCCACGGGTTCCGGGCAGTACTTC	CASSSTGSGQYF
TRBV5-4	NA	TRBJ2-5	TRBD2	TGTGCCAGCAGCACCGTAACTAGCGGACTTAAAGAGACCCAGTACTTC	CASSTVTSGLKETQYF
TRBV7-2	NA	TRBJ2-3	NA	TGTGCCAGCAGCTTCCAGGGAAATACGCAGTATTTT	CASSFQGNTQYF
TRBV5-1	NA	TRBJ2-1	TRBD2	TGCGCCAGCAGCTTCCTAGCGGGGGCCTACAATGAGCAGTTCTTC	CASSFLAGAYNEQFF
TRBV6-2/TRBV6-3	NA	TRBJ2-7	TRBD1	TGTGCCAGCAGTAGGAACCCGAGACAGGGTTTCTCCGAGTACTTC	CASSRNPRQGFSEYF
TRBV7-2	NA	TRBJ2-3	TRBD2	TGTGCCAGCAGCTCCATGCTGGTGGCGGGAGGGAGTGCAGATACGCAGTATTTT	CASSSMLVAGGSADTQYF
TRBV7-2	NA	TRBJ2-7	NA	TGTGCCAGCAGCTTAGCTACAGGGCAGATCTACGAGCAGTACTTC	CASSLATGQIYEQYF
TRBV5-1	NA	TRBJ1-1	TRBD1	TGCGCCAGCAGCCCTCGGACAGGGGGTATGGAAGCTTTCTTT	CASSPRTGGMEAFF
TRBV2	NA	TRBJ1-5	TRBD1	TGTGCCAGCAGTAGGGACAGGGGCGATCAGCCCCAGCATTTT	CASSRDRGDQPQHF